This TCR beta chain was sequenced for a study of control samples from healthy donors and cancer patients (dated by TCRdb to 2018 to 2021). Libraries came from the immunoSEQ multiplex PCR assay. The immuneACCESS repertoire file appears here via TCRdb, limited to in-frame rearrangements. These files lack a portion of the clones; in checked studies, under half of the deficit traces to unresolved V genes, and the cause of the others is not known. The table for this sample lists about 150,000 clones; around 90% of them were counted only once. The ten most abundant clones make up more than 4% of the sample. The CDR3 spans 11 residues, from the cysteine through the phenylalanine. Left in the record is the CDR3 DNA by itself, 33 bases read in frame from the first base. Trimming at the junction amounts to 11 bases on V and 8 bases on J, and the germline ends lie 13 bases apart. Notes on this clone: This clone's antigen is unknown. The input lacks base qualities; no much larger clone sits a single base away.

This chain is built from TRBV12-3 or TRBV12-4 and TRBJ2-1; a weak D assignment points to TRBD1 (5 bases agree). Specimen: blood. The TCR comes from a man in his thirties or forties in good health. In nucleotide form, the sequence is TGTGCCGTCACGCAGGGCTATGAGCAGTTCTTC. Its protein is CAVTQGYEQFF.